Shown below are 15 T cell receptor beta chains from a single sample sequenced in a study of CD4+ T cells in melanoma. Sequencing used immunoSEQ multiplex PCR; TCRdb keeps in-frame clones, though not all of them. The sample has over 45,000 clones, more than 60% seen once. Specimen: tumor tissue. The receptor set was obtained from a human donor with melanoma.

The rearrangement joins TRBV5-4 to TRBJ1-2; D is uncertain. The CDR3 contains 14 residues. Germline values: CDR1 SGHNT, CDR2 YYREEE (reference sequence). Trimming took 1 base from V and 8 from J, leaving 15 bases between them. CDR3 DNA: TGTGCCAGCAGCTTGTCTTGGGGAAGCGTAGGCTACACCTTC. Translating gives CASSLSWGSVGYTF.

This clone was seen only a few times. This sequence joins TRBV6-5 and TRBJ1-1, with a possible D match to TRBD1 (5 bases). CDR1 is MNHEY and CDR2 is SVGAGI in the germline V gene. V lost 4 bases, J lost 3 bases, and 9 bases lay in between. The CDR3 extends over 13 amino acids. This chain's CDR3 is CASSWKGYTEAFF. CDR3 bases: TGTGCCAGCAGTTGGAAGGGGTACACTGAAGCTTTCTTT.

The gene calls are TRBV5-1 and TRBJ2-7; TRBD1 matches at 8 bases. The CDR3 has 15 amino acids. Germline V gene data show CDR1 as SGHRS and CDR2 as YFSETQ. Losses at the gene ends were 1 base for V and 0 bases for J; bases not matched to a gene: 3. CDR3 region: CASSLRTGRSYEQYF. DNA for the CDR3: TGCGCCAGCAGCTTGAGGACAGGGCGCTCCTACGAGCAGTACTTC.

The chain has TRBV5-1 and TRBJ2-5, with D unclear. The ends were cut back, 4 bases at V and 5 bases at J, with 15 bases in the middle. This CDR3 has 14 residues. Germline assignment: CDR1 SGHRS and CDR2 YFSETQ. The CDR3 DNA reads TGCGCCAGCAGCCATTCCGGAGACCGGGAGACCCAGTACTTC. It yields the protein CASSHSGDRETQYF.

The chain joins TRBV2 to TRBJ2-1; TRBD1 matches at 8 bases. The CDR3 runs to 11 residues. Germline CDR1 and CDR2: SNHLY and FYNNEI. V was clipped by 6 bases and J by 16 bases; unmatched bases: 8. The DNA for the CDR3 is TGTGCCAGCAGCGCCGGGACAGGTGTTTTCTTC. It codes for CASSAGTGVFF.

The rearrangement joins TRBV7-8 to TRBJ2-5; D may be TRBD1 or TRBD2 (5 bases each). The germline CDR1 and CDR2 sequences are SGHVS and FQNEAQ. Trimming cost V 2 bases and J 1 base, with 14 bases left between them. This CDR3 has 16 residues. The CDR3 region is CASSLSYGALQETQYF. CDR3 DNA sequence: TGTGCCAGCAGCTTAAGCTACGGGGCCCTCCAAGAGACCCAGTACTTC.

J is TRBJ1-2 and V is TRBV19; 7 bases fit TRBD1. CDR1 is LNHDA, CDR2 SQIVND, per germline (reference sequence). V shed 7 bases and J 0 bases; nucleotides not matched to a gene: 8. The CDR3 spans 15 residues. The CDR3 sequence is CASMGDSEANYGYTF. The CDR3 DNA reads TGTGCCAGTATGGGGGACAGTGAAGCTAACTATGGCTACACCTTC.

The rearrangement links TRBV28 to TRBJ1-3; D is unclear. The CDR3 contains 14 residues. In germline, CDR1 is MDHEN, CDR2 SYDVKM. This CDR3 reads CASSFRSSGNTIYF. The CDR3 nucleotides are TGTGCTTCCTCGTTTCGGAGCTCTGGAAACACCATATATTTT.

The rearrangement joins TRBV7-9 to TRBJ2-4, with TRBD1 as a possible D gene (5 bases). The CDR3 extends over 13 amino acids. Per germline, CDR1 SEHNR and CDR2 FQNEAQ (reference sequence). V was trimmed by 2 bases and J by 6 bases, leaving 8 bases between them. CDR3 residues: CASSLQGLNIQYF. The CDR3 DNA follows: TGTGCCAGCAGCTTACAGGGTTTAAACATTCAGTACTTC.

At least ten counts were recorded for this clone. The chain links TRBV30 to TRBJ2-2; possibly TRBD1 for D (6 bases). Trimming cost V 4 bases and J 5 bases, with 8 bases left between them. This CDR3 comprises 12 residues. Germline CDR1 is GTSNPN and CDR2 is SVGIG (reference sequence). CDR3 sequence (DNA): TGTGCCTGGACAGGGGCGACCGGGGAGCTGTTTTTT. Amino acids: CAWTGATGELFF.

J is TRBJ1-2 and V is TRBV9; 11 bases line up with TRBD1. The CDR3 contains 17 residues. CDR1 SGDLS and CDR2 YYNGEE come from the germline V gene. V trimming: 3 bases; J trimming: 3 bases; junction bases outside the gene matches: 10. In DNA, the CDR3 is TGTGCCAGCAGCGCACGGACAGGGGGCGCCTCCGACTATGGCTACACCTTC. The encoded protein is CASSARTGGASDYGYTF.

The genes are TRBV19 and TRBJ1-1; D is undetermined. Trimming took off 5 bases at V and 1 base at J, with 14 bases between the two ends. CDR1 and CDR2 from the germline V gene are LNHDA and SQIVND (reference sequence). This CDR3 is built from 15 residues. The CDR3 sequence: CASSRRRTENTEAFF. For the CDR3, the DNA is TGTGCCAGTAGTCGACGCCGGACGGAGAACACTGAAGCTTTCTTT.

The rearrangement links TRBV21-1 to TRBJ1-6; no check of the table's D call, TRBD1, against the DNA was made. TRBV21-1 is classified as a pseudogene. There are 16 residues in the CDR3. CDR3 DNA sequence: TGTGCCAGCCCCTCGGAGAGGGACAGCTTTAATTCACCCCTCCACTTT. This gives the protein CASPSERDSFNSPLHF.

V is TRBV7-9 and J is TRBJ1-4; 7 bases are a match to TRBD1. Germline loops: CDR1 SEHNR, CDR2 FQNEAQ (reference sequence). The CDR3 contains 16 residues. Unmatched junction bases numbered 6, after V lost 1 base and J lost 4 bases. This CDR3 reads CASSLGPGQFNEKLFF. CDR3 bases: TGTGCCAGCAGCTTAGGTCCGGGACAGTTTAATGAAAAACTGTTTTTT.

The chain is built from TRBV27 and TRBJ2-5; D gene ambiguous. This CDR3 region has 14 residues. Trimming removed 2 bases from V and 3 bases from J, with 10 bases in between. Germline loops: CDR1 MNHEY, CDR2 SMNVEV (reference sequence). DNA of the CDR3: TGTGCCAGCAGTTTAAATGGGGTAGAAGAGACCCAGTACTTC. This gives the protein CASSLNGVEETQYF.